This entry lists 29 T cell receptor beta chains sequenced from one sample in a study of OX40 agonist ivuxolimab in advanced cancers. Produced via immunoSEQ multiplex PCR; TCRdb's table is partial and in-frame only. The profile shows 40,000 to 45,000 clones, over 75% of them singletons. The sequenced sample was CD4+ or CD8+ T cells sorted from blood, obtained in a trial of the OX40 agonist ivuxolimab. The origin of the receptors is an adult with an advanced solid tumor such as melanoma, head and neck, liver or kidney cancer.

The chain is built from TRBV4-1 and TRBJ1-5, with 8 bases that match TRBD1. Germline values: CDR1 MGHRA, CDR2 YSYEKL. CDR3 size: 14 residues. V was pared by 5 bases and J by 8 bases, with 8 bases of the junction left unmatched. The CDR3 sequence: CASSYQTGVEPQHF. The CDR3 coding sequence is TGCGCCAGCAGCTACCAGACAGGGGTCGAGCCCCAGCATTTT.

V gene TRBV5-1 combines with J gene TRBJ2-7, with 9 bases aligning to TRBD1. Germline V gene data show CDR1 as SGHRS and CDR2 as YFSETQ. J gave up 5 bases and V 2 bases, and 5 bases lay outside the gene matches. The CDR3 runs to 14 residues. CDR3 amino acids: CASSFGTGSHEQYF. CDR3 sequence (DNA): TGCGCCAGCAGCTTCGGGACAGGGTCCCACGAGCAGTACTTC.

The V gene is TRBV5-1, the J gene TRBJ1-3, with 11 bases that match TRBD1. V lost 4 bases to trimming and J lost 2 bases; unmatched junction nucleotides: 5. CDR3 length: 16 residues. Germline V gene sequence: CDR1 SGHRS, CDR2 YFSETQ. CDR3: CASSLGQGAPGNTIYF. The CDR3 DNA reads TGCGCCAGCAGCCTTGGACAGGGGGCGCCTGGAAACACCATATATTTT. Complete variable domain (other parts from reference TRBV5-1 and TRBJ1-3): KAGVTQTPRYLIKTRGQQVTLSCSPISGHRSVSWYQQTPGQGLQFLFEYFSETQRNKGNFPGRFSGRQFSNSRSEMNVSTLELGDSALYLCASSLGQGAPGNTIYFGEGSWLTVV.

This clone was picked up one time. V and J are TRBV6-1 and TRBJ2-7; TRBD1 matches at 7 bases. The CDR3 covers 15 residues. The ends lost 7 bases at V and 6 bases at J; junction bases unmatched: 15. Germline CDR1 reads MNHNS; CDR2 reads SASEGT. Here the CDR3 reads CASTLRGQIMGEQYF. In DNA, the CDR3 is TGTGCCAGCACCTTACGGGGACAGATAATGGGCGAGCAGTACTTC.

This clone appeared once. This chain joins TRBV13 and TRBJ1-3; 10 bases are shared with TRBD1. The CDR3 is made up of 15 amino acids. Trimming removed 6 bases from V and 4 bases from J; junction bases left unmatched: 6. The V gene's germline CDR1 is PRHDT and CDR2 FYEKMQ (reference sequence). The CDR3 DNA follows: TGTGCCAGCAGTTTTTGGACAGGGGGAGGAAACACCATATATTTT. It encodes CASSFWTGGGNTIYF. The full variable domain, with the rest looked up from reference TRBV13 and TRBJ1-3, is AAGVIQSPRHLIKEKRETATLKCYPIPRHDTVYWYQQGPGQDPQFLISFYEKMQSDKGSIPDRFSAQQFSDYHSELNMSSLELGDSALYFCASSFWTGGGNTIYFGEGSWLTVV.

This chain links TRBV15 with TRBJ1-3; D not resolved. CDR1 is LNHNV and CDR2 is YYDKDF in the germline V gene (reference sequence). This CDR3 is built from 15 residues. Trimming cost V 1 base and J 4 bases, with 11 bases left between them. In nucleotides, the CDR3 is TGTGCCACCAGCAGAGCCCGAGGTCTCGGAAACACCATATATTTT. It encodes CATSRARGLGNTIYF.

The rearrangement joins TRBV9 to TRBJ2-1, with D possibly being TRBD1 (6 bases). Trimming pared 0 bases from V and 4 bases from J, leaving 11 bases between. The length of the CDR3 is 15 residues. Germline V lookup: CDR1 SGDLS, CDR2 YYNGEE. The DNA of the CDR3 is TGTGCCAGCAGCGTAGGCAGGGGTGTGTACAATGAGCAGTTCTTC. This codes for CASSVGRGVYNEQFF.

This chain joins TRBV19 and TRBJ2-5; perhaps D is TRBD1 or TRBD2 (5 bases each). V was clipped by 1 base and J by 0 bases, with 9 bases between them. This CDR3 is 15 amino acids long. CDR1 is LNHDA, CDR2 SQIVND, per germline (reference sequence). In nucleotides, the CDR3 is TGTGCCAGTAGTATAGGGGGACGGTACCAAGAGACCCAGTACTTC. Protein product: CASSIGGRYQETQYF.

The J gene is TRBJ2-3, the V gene TRBV7-2; either TRBD1 or TRBD2 may supply D (5 bases each). The CDR3 has 14 residues. In germline, CDR1 is SGHTA, CDR2 FQGNSA. Trimming stripped 0 bases from V and 1 base from J, with 5 bases between. Here the CDR3 reads CASSLAGGTDTQYF. As DNA, the CDR3 is TGTGCCAGCAGCTTAGCGGGGGGCACAGATACGCAGTATTTT.

The V and J genes are TRBV29-1 and TRBJ2-1; D gene ambiguous. This CDR3 is built from 11 residues. Trimming pared 4 bases from V and 5 bases from J, leaving 6 bases between. From germline, CDR1 is SQVTM and CDR2 ANQGSEA. CDR3 DNA sequence: TGCAGCGTTGCAGTTAACAATGAGCAGTTCTTC. Its translation: CSVAVNNEQFF.

V usage is TRBV20-1 and J usage is TRBJ2-5; D is ambiguous. The J call may be mistaken, given a closer DNA end match to TRBJ2-7. Germline-derived CDR1 and CDR2 are DFQATT and SNEGSKA (reference sequence). The CDR3 is 11 residues long. In DNA, the CDR3 is TGCAGTGCTCCACTCTACTACGAGCAGTACTTC. It codes for CSAPLYYEQYF.

V and J are TRBV7-3 and TRBJ2-7; 8 bases are shared with TRBD1. The V gene's germline CDR1 is SGHTA and CDR2 FQGTGA. This CDR3 spans 15 amino acids. V lost 5 bases, J lost 4 bases, and 10 bases stayed unmatched. Here the CDR3 DNA reads TGTGCCAGCAGCCCGGAGGGGACAGGAGCGTACGAGCAGTACTTC. The encoded protein is CASSPEGTGAYEQYF.

This clone was seen more than once but under ten times. The V and J genes are TRBV28 and TRBJ2-5; 13 bases are shared with TRBD2. Germline V gene lookup returns CDR1 MDHEN and CDR2 SYDVKM. V gave up 5 bases and J gave up 4 bases; unmatched junction bases: 4. This CDR3 has 15 amino acids. The CDR3 nucleotides are TGTGCCAGCAGTCCGGGACTAGCGGGATCAGAGACCCAGTACTTC. Its protein product is CASSPGLAGSETQYF.

The chain employs TRBV5-1 and TRBJ2-4; 7 bases agree with TRBD1. CDR1 is SGHRS, CDR2 YFSETQ, per germline. The CDR3 loop spans 14 amino acids. V gave up 2 bases and J gave up 8 bases; unmatched junction bases: 7. The CDR3 DNA reads TGCGCCAGCAGCTTCGGCCGGGACAGACACATTCAGTACTTC. This translates into CASSFGRDRHIQYF.

In this sample, this clone turned up once. The chain has TRBV7-9 and TRBJ1-4; TRBD1 aligns across 7 bases. V trimming: 5 bases; J trimming: 5 bases; junction bases outside the gene matches: 11. Germline V gene data show CDR1 as SEHNR and CDR2 as FQNEAQ (reference sequence). The CDR3 covers 16 residues. The CDR3 loop is CASSLAGQAVNEKLFF. The CDR3 DNA is TGTGCCAGCAGCCTTGCCGGACAGGCCGTCAATGAAAAACTGTTTTTT.

This chain joins TRBV19 and TRBJ2-1; 10 bases match TRBD1. CDR3 length: 15 amino acids. With V trimmed by 4 bases and J by 6 bases, 6 bases remained unmatched. Looked up from germline, CDR1 is LNHDA and CDR2 is SQIVND (reference sequence). Written as DNA, the CDR3 is TGTGCCAGTAGTACCTGGACAGGGGGAGGCAATGAGCAGTTCTTC. Amino acids: CASSTWTGGGNEQFF.

CDR3 in DNA: TGTGCCAGCAGTCCGCGGGAGGGCATCTCCTACGAGCAGTACTTC. Protein: CASSPREGISYEQYF. V is TRBV7-8 and J is TRBJ2-7, with TRBD2 identical over 9 bases. Trimming cost V 6 bases and J 0 bases; bases outside gene matches: 6. Germline assignment: CDR1 SGHVS and CDR2 FQNEAQ. The length of the CDR3 is 15 residues.

The chain combines TRBV5-1 with TRBJ2-7; 7 bases fit TRBD1. Germline V lookup: CDR1 SGHRS, CDR2 YFSETQ. The CDR3 length is 14 residues. V shed 1 base and J 1 base; nucleotides not matched to a gene: 2. This CDR3 is CASSLWDSSYEQYF. CDR3 coding DNA: TGCGCCAGCAGCTTGTGGGACAGTTCCTACGAGCAGTACTTC.

The chain uses TRBV19 and TRBJ1-1; D unresolved. Germline values: CDR1 LNHDA, CDR2 SQIVND (reference sequence). The V gene lost 7 bases and the J gene lost 6 bases, with 15 bases spanning the gap. This CDR3 is built from 13 residues. In DNA, the CDR3 is TGTGCCAGTACTCCCCGGGTTCAGCCTGAAGCTTTCTTT. Protein product: CASTPRVQPEAFF.

The V call is TRBV5-1, the J call TRBJ1-2; D is uncertain. This CDR3 has 13 residues. From germline, CDR1 is SGHRS and CDR2 YFSETQ. Between the trimmed V and J ends, which lost 0 bases and 4 bases, there was a span of 7 bases. The CDR3 coding sequence is TGCGCCAGCAGCTTGGGGGCAGCCTATGGCTACACCTTC. Its translation is CASSLGAAYGYTF.

V is TRBV2 and J is TRBJ2-2; TRBD1 matches at 8 bases. Germline V CDR1 and CDR2: SNHLY, FYNNEI. V dropped 6 bases and J dropped 5; count of bases not matched to a gene: 8. This CDR3 spans 15 amino acids. DNA for the CDR3: TGTGCCAGCAGGCCGGACAGGGTGGGAACCGGGGAGCTGTTTTTT. Protein product: CASRPDRVGTGELFF.

This sequence joins TRBV7-8 and TRBJ1-1; the D gene is possibly TRBD1 (6 bases). Looked up from germline, CDR1 is SGHVS and CDR2 is FQNEAQ. The CDR3 totals 14 residues. With 3 bases removed from V and 4 bases from J, the gap between germline ends came to 12 bases. The CDR3 coding sequence is TGTGCCAGCAGCTTCGACAGGCGCCTCACTGAAGCTTTCTTT. This codes for CASSFDRRLTEAFF. Drawing the rest from reference TRBV7-8 and TRBJ1-1, the complete variable domain is GAGVSQSPRYKVAKRGQDVALRCDPISGHVSLFWYQQALGQGPEFLTYFQNEAQLDKSGLPSDRFFAERPEGSVSTLKIQRTQQEDSAVYLCASSFDRRLTEAFFGQGTRLTVV.

This clone was observed a handful of times. The chain uses TRBV27 and TRBJ1-1; 7 nucleotides line up with TRBD1. The J segment lost 4 bases and the V segment lost 5 bases, leaving 13 bases of the junction unmatched. The CDR3 totals 16 residues. Germline lookup yields CDR1 MNHEY and CDR2 SMNVEV (reference sequence). In nucleotides, the CDR3 is TGTGCCAGCAGTCCTTCGGCGACAGGGAGGGGCACTGAAGCTTTCTTT. Residues: CASSPSATGRGTEAFF.

This chain uses TRBV9 with TRBJ2-7; TRBD1 aligns across 10 bases. CDR3 size: 16 residues. J was trimmed by 6 bases and V by 0 bases; bases with no gene match: 9. Germline V lookup: CDR1 SGDLS, CDR2 YYNGEE. CDR3 protein: CASSVETGGPQREQYF. CDR3 nucleotides: TGTGCCAGCAGCGTAGAGACAGGGGGCCCTCAACGCGAGCAGTACTTC.

CDR3 sequence (DNA): TGTGCCAGCAGCCCAGGGGGCTACGGTCTTTACGAGCAGTACTTC. It specifies CASSPGGYGLYEQYF. The V and J genes are TRBV7-2 and TRBJ2-7; 8 bases align to TRBD1. This CDR3 region has 15 residues. V shed 5 bases and J 4 bases; nucleotides not matched to a gene: 10. Germline V gives CDR1 SGHTA, CDR2 FQGNSA.

The chain carries TRBV28 and TRBJ1-1; D is uncertain. Germline V CDR1 and CDR2: MDHEN, SYDVKM. The CDR3 totals 14 residues. V gave up 6 bases and J gave up 0 bases, with 11 bases separating them. The CDR3 nucleotides are TGTGCCAGCAGGTTTAGAGGGATGAACACTGAAGCTTTCTTT. This gives the protein CASRFRGMNTEAFF. The full variable domain, rest sourced from reference TRBV28 and TRBJ1-1, is DVKVTQSSRYLVKRTGEKVFLECVQDMDHENMFWYRQDPGLGLRLIYFSYDVKMKEKGDIPEGYSVSREKKERFSLILESASTNQTSMYLCASRFRGMNTEAFFGQGTRLTVV.

This chain uses TRBV7-9 with TRBJ2-3, with TRBD1 matching 7 bases. Germline V lookup: CDR1 SEHNR, CDR2 FQNEAQ (reference sequence). V lost 5 bases and J lost 0; bases outside the gene matches: 8. This CDR3 spans 16 amino acids. The CDR3 DNA reads as TGTGCCAGCAGCCCCTCGACAGGGCCAAGCACAGATACGCAGTATTTT. Translation gives CASSPSTGPSTDTQYF.

This chain connects TRBV7-3 to TRBJ2-1, with TRBD2 identical over 9 bases. Losses at the gene ends were 2 bases for V and 10 bases for J; bases not matched to a gene: 9. Germline V CDR1 and CDR2: SGHTA, FQGTGA. This CDR3 is 15 amino acids long. CDR3 in amino acids: CASSLGPRGLAEQFF. The CDR3 DNA reads TGTGCCAGCAGCTTAGGTCCCCGAGGACTAGCGGAGCAGTTCTTC.

The CDR3 spells CASSDGPQHF. CDR3 bases: TGTGCCAGCAGTGACGGGCCCCAGCATTTT. V usage is TRBV6-6 and J usage is TRBJ1-5; D gene uncertain. This CDR3 is 10 amino acids long. Germline-derived CDR1 and CDR2 are MNHNY and SVGAGI (reference sequence). Deletions cut 5 bases from V and 9 bases from J, with 5 bases between.